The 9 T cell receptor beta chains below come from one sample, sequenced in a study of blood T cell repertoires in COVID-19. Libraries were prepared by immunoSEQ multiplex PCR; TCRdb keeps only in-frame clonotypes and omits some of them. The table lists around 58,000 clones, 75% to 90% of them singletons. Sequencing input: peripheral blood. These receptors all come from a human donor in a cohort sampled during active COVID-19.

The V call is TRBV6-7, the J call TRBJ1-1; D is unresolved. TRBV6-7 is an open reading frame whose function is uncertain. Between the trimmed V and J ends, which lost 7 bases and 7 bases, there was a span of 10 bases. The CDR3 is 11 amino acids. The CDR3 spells CASIIIIEAFF. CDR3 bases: TGTGCCAGCATTATAATAATTGAAGCTTTCTTT.

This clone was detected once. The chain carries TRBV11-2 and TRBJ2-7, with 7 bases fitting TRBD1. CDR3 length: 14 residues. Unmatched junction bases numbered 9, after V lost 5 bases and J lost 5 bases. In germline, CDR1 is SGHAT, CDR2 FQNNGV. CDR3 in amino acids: CASSPGLGGHEQYF. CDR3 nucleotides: TGTGCCAGCAGCCCCGGTTTAGGGGGCCACGAGCAGTACTTC.

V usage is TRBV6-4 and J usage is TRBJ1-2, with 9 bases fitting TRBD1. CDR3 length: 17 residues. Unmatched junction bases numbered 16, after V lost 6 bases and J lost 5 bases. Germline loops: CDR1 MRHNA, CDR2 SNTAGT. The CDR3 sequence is CASRRRGQGGPPYGYTF. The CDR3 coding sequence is TGTGCCAGCAGACGCCGGGGACAGGGCGGACCGCCTTATGGCTACACCTTC.

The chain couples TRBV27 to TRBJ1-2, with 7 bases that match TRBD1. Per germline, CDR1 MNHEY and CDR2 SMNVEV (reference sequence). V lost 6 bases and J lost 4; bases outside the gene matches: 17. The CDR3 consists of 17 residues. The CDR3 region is CASSSLQGRNLGYGYTF. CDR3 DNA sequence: TGTGCCAGCAGCTCTCTACAGGGGAGGAACCTTGGCTATGGCTACACCTTC.

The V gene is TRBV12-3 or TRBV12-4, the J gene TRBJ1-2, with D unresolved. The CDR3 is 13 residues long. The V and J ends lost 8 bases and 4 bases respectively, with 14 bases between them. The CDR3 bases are TGTGCCAGCGGAAAAGGAGCCACCTATGGCTACACCTTC. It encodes CASGKGATYGYTF.

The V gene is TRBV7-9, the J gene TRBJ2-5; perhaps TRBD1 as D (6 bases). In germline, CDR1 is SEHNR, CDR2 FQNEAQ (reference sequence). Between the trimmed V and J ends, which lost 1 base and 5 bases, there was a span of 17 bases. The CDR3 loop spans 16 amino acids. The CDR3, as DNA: TGTGCCAGCAGCTTAGGTACGGTGGCAGGGGCCGAGACCCAGTACTTC. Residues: CASSLGTVAGAETQYF. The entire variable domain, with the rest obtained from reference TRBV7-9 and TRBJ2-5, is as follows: DTGVSQNPRHKITKRGQNVTFRCDPISEHNRLYWYRQTLGQGPEFLTYFQNEAQLEKSRLLSDRFSAERPKGSFSTLEIQRTEQGDSAMYLCASSLGTVAGAETQYFGPGTRLLVL.

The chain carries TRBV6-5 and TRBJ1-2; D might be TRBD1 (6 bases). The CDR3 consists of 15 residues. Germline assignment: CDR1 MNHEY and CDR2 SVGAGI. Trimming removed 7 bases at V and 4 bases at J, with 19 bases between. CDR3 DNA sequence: TGTGCCAGCACCCTAGAGCGCACAGGGTTCTATGGCTACACCTTC. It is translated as CASTLERTGFYGYTF.

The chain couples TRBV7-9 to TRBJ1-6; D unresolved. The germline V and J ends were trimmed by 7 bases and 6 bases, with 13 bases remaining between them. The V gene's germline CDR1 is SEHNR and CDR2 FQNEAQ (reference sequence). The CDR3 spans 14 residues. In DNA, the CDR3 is TGTGCCAGCATGGGGAGTGAGAGTAATTCACCCCTCCACTTT. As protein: CASMGSESNSPLHF.

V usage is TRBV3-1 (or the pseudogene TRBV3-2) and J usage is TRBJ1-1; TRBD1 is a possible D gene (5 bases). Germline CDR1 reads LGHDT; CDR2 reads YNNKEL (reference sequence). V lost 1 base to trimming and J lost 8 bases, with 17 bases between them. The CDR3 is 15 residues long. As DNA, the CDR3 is TGTGCCAGCAGCCAAGCGAAGAGGAGGGGTTGGGAAGCTTTCTTT. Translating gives CASSQAKRRGWEAFF.